These T cell receptor beta chains were read from a single sample in a study of blood T cell repertoires in COVID-19. Libraries were prepared by immunoSEQ multiplex PCR; TCRdb keeps only in-frame clonotypes and omits some of them. The table includes about 120,000 clones, roughly 80% detected once. The specimen sequenced was peripheral blood. The receptors stem from a man in his sixties or seventies with acute or convalescent COVID-19. Both conserved end residues are part of each CDR3. Each record gives: D gene, V gene, J gene, clone size, CDR3 protein, CDR3 DNA. D genes are given only for firm matches. Some rows mark clone size as missing; the rest say once, few, many or name a class of expanded clone.

.	TRBV28	TRBJ2-5	.	CASSTTVPPAQYF	TGTGCCAGCAGCACCACCGTCCCCCCGGCCCAGTACTTC
TRBD1	TRBV5-1	TRBJ2-6	.	CASSSTGGPGANVLTF	TGCGCCAGCAGCTCGACAGGGGGCCCCGGGGCCAACGTCCTGACTTTC
.	TRBV4-3	TRBJ1-4	.	CASSQGQGHEKLFF	TGCGCCAGCAGCCAAGGGCAGGGGCATGAAAAACTGTTTTTT
.	TRBV5-1	TRBJ1-2	.	CASSLDRYGYTF	TGCGCCAGCAGCTTGGACAGATATGGCTACACCTTC
TRBD1	TRBV7-6	TRBJ1-1	few	CASSTGQGRTEAFF	TGTGCCAGCAGCACCGGACAGGGACGGACTGAAGCTTTCTTT
TRBD1	TRBV10-1	TRBJ1-5	.	CASMLRTGRYSNQPQHF	TGCGCCAGCATGCTCAGGACAGGGAGGTATAGCAATCAGCCCCAGCATTTT
.	TRBV5-1	TRBJ2-6	.	CASSPRLSGANVLTF	TGCGCCAGCAGCCCCCGTTTGAGTGGGGCCAACGTCCTGACTTTC
TRBD2	TRBV18	TRBJ2-3	.	CASSPRLAVTDTQYF	TGTGCCAGCTCACCTCGACTAGCGGTCACAGATACGCAGTATTTT
.	TRBV15	TRBJ1-4	once	CATSSLRTATNEKLFF	TGTGCCACCAGCTCCCTCAGGACAGCAACTAATGAAAAACTGTTTTTT
.	TRBV6-5	TRBJ2-5	.	CASGRGGSLGETQYF	TGTGCCAGCGGGAGGGGGGGTTCCTTAGGAGAGACCCAGTACTTC
TRBD2	TRBV24-1	TRBJ2-1	.	CATSDTGTSGNEQFF	TGTGCCACCAGTGACACCGGGACTAGCGGGAATGAGCAGTTCTTC
.	TRBV5-1	TRBJ2-7	.	CASSWDTNSYEQYF	TGCGCCAGCAGCTGGGACACAAACTCCTACGAGCAGTACTTC
TRBD1	TRBV15	TRBJ1-5	.	CATSSDGQGDQPQHF	TGTGCCACCAGCAGTGACGGGCAGGGGGATCAGCCCCAGCATTTT
TRBD1	TRBV9	TRBJ1-6	.	CASSLGQGNSPLHF	TGTGCCAGCAGCCTCGGACAGGGTAATTCACCCCTCCACTTT
.	TRBV5-6	TRBJ2-3	.	CASSLRQGRTDTQYF	TGTGCCAGCAGCTTGAGGCAGGGAAGGACAGATACGCAGTATTTT
TRBD1	TRBV28	TRBJ1-1	.	CASSSPQDRRGTEAFF	TGTGCCAGCAGTTCGCCACAGGACAGGCGGGGTACTGAAGCTTTCTTT
.	TRBV18	TRBJ2-4	once	CASGGTVENIQYF	TGTGCCAGCGGAGGAACAGTCGAAAACATTCAGTACTTC
TRBD1	TRBV11-1	TRBJ2-2	.	CASSLGDRNTGELFF	TGTGCCAGCAGCTTGGGGGACAGGAACACCGGGGAGCTGTTTTTT
.	TRBV4-2	TRBJ2-2	.	CASSSRTEGAGELFF	TGTGCCAGCAGCTCGCGGACAGAGGGGGCCGGGGAGCTGTTTTTT
TRBD2	TRBV5-1	TRBJ2-7	.	CASSSGLGPYEQYF	TGCGCCAGCAGCTCAGGACTAGGACCCTACGAGCAGTACTTC
TRBD1	TRBV6-6	TRBJ1-6	.	CASSDSGTGWSPLHF	TGTGCCAGCAGTGATTCCGGGACAGGGTGGTCACCCCTCCACTTT
TRBD1	TRBV13	TRBJ1-1	.	CASSLGVQGAGAFF	TGTGCCAGCAGCTTAGGTGTCCAGGGGGCTGGAGCTTTCTTT
.	TRBV24-1	TRBJ2-3	.	CATSDGVQDTQYF	TGTGCCACCAGTGACGGGGTGCAAGATACGCAGTATTTT
TRBD1	TRBV18	TRBJ1-2	.	CASSPSWTGGWSGYTF	TGTGCCAGCTCACCATCCTGGACAGGGGGATGGAGTGGCTACACCTTC